The 22 T cell receptor beta chains listed next were all sequenced from one sample in a study of shared T cell receptors in the human thymus. Profiling relied on immunoSEQ multiplex PCR, and the TCRdb table lists in-frame clones only, not all of them. The table records 450,000 to 650,000 clones, roughly 74% of them present only once. These data are also associated with another study on human thymus T cells.

Input material: thymocytes. These receptors were taken from a boy younger than two with a congenital heart defect.

V is TRBV4-1 and J is TRBJ1-4, with 10 bases identical to TRBD1. Germline CDR1 reads MGHRA; CDR2 reads YSYEKL. V was clipped by 2 bases and J by 0 bases; unmatched bases: 18. The CDR3 is 22 residues long. Here the CDR3 DNA reads TGCGCCAGCAGCCAATTCCCTTGGACAGGGGGAGGCGAAGTTGCAACTAATGAAAAACTGTTTTTT. Its translation is CASSQFPWTGGGEVATNEKLFF.

V usage is TRBV11-3 and J usage is TRBJ2-5; D perhaps matches TRBD2 (6 bases). The CDR3 runs 14 residues. Germline V lookup: CDR1 SGHNT, CDR2 YENEEA. Trimming left V 1 base short and J 11 bases short, with 17 bases between. The CDR3 sequence is CASSLVPAVAGQYF. The DNA for the CDR3 is TGTGCCAGCAGCTTAGTACCGGCGGTCGCGGGGCAGTACTTC.

The chain is built from TRBV14 and TRBJ2-1; D is possibly TRBD1 (6 bases). Germline V lookup: CDR1 SGHDN, CDR2 FVKESK. CDR3 size: 13 residues. The ends were cut back, 0 bases at V and 10 bases at J, with 10 bases in the middle. The CDR3 reads CASSQERGKEQFF. The CDR3 DNA sequence: TGTGCCAGCAGCCAAGAGAGGGGGAAAGAGCAGTTCTTC.

The chain joins TRBV30 to TRBJ2-3; TRBD1 is a possible D gene (5 bases). CDR3 length equals 15 residues. Germline V gives CDR1 GTSNPN, CDR2 SVGIG (reference sequence). V was cut by 4 bases and J by 2 bases, with 16 bases left in between. In DNA, the CDR3 is TGTGCCTGGAATGTTACCAGGGCGGACACAGATACGCAGTATTTT. Translated, it gives CAWNVTRADTDTQYF.

The chain employs TRBV4-3 and TRBJ2-7; TRBD1 matches 10 bases. Germline CDR1 is LGHNA and CDR2 is YSLEER. CDR3 length: 15 residues. The V segment lost 4 bases and the J segment 3 bases; nucleotides outside the gene matches: 6. The CDR3 region is CASSPARTGGYEQYF. The DNA of the CDR3 is TGCGCCAGCAGCCCAGCCCGGACAGGGGGCTACGAGCAGTACTTC.

V and J are TRBV9 and TRBJ2-3; possibly TRBD2 for D (6 bases). Germline CDR1 and CDR2: SGDLS and YYNGEE. V gave up 6 bases and J gave up 4 bases, with 15 bases separating them. The length of the CDR3 is 14 residues. The CDR3 DNA sequence: TGTGCCAGCACCGGGAGTTTTGAGCCAGATACGCAGTATTTT. It is translated as CASTGSFEPDTQYF.

The V call is TRBV28, the J call TRBJ2-3; TRBD2 is a possible D gene (5 bases). The CDR3 contains 17 residues. Germline lookup yields CDR1 MDHEN and CDR2 SYDVKM. Trimming shortened V by 7 bases and J by 0 bases, and 20 bases separated the two germline ends. For the CDR3, the DNA is TGTGCCAGCACCCCTCATTCTCTAGGGAGTAGCACAGATACGCAGTATTTT. Its protein product is CASTPHSLGSSTDTQYF.

V usage is TRBV29-1 and J usage is TRBJ2-7; 8 bases map to TRBD1. Germline values: CDR1 SQVTM, CDR2 ANQGSEA. After removal of 5 bases from V and 2 bases from J, the junction contained 17 bases not matched to a gene. This CDR3 contains 17 residues. The CDR3 is CSVWDRDRRPPAYEQYF. CDR3 DNA: TGCAGCGTTTGGGACCGGGACAGGAGGCCCCCCGCCTACGAGCAGTACTTC.

V is TRBV5-6 and J is TRBJ2-5; D is perhaps TRBD1 (7 bases). V dropped 5 bases and J dropped 2 bases, with 16 bases sitting between them. The germline V gene has CDR1 SGHDT and CDR2 YYEEEE. This CDR3 spans 15 amino acids. The CDR3 loop is CASRRDRLIQETQYF. The CDR3 coding sequence is TGTGCCAGCAGGCGGGACAGATTAATTCAAGAGACCCAGTACTTC.

The DNA for the CDR3 is TGTGCCAGCAGTTCCACCGGGTTTAGCACAGATACGCAGTATTTT. As protein: CASSSTGFSTDTQYF. V gene TRBV28 combines with J gene TRBJ2-3; the D is unclear. The CDR3 has 15 amino acids. In germline, CDR1 is MDHEN, CDR2 SYDVKM. Deletions cut 4 bases from V and 0 bases from J, with 11 bases between.

The chain combines TRBV15 with TRBJ2-2; D may be TRBD1 (5 bases). Germline V CDR1 and CDR2: LNHNV, YYDKDF (reference sequence). The CDR3 is 15 amino acids. Trimming took 2 bases from V and 7 from J, leaving 14 bases between them. The DNA for the CDR3 is TGTGCCACCAGCAGACGTGGGCAGGGAATCGGGGAGCTGTTTTTT. It translates to CATSRRGQGIGELFF.

The chain uses TRBV6-5 and TRBJ2-1; no clear D. The CDR3 is made up of 12 amino acids. The germline V and J ends were trimmed by 2 bases and 9 bases, with 8 bases remaining between them. Germline V gives CDR1 MNHEY, CDR2 SVGAGI. CDR3 sequence: CASSYKTGEQFF. In nucleotides, the CDR3 is TGTGCCAGCAGTTACAAGACTGGTGAGCAGTTCTTC.

V and J are TRBV6-1 and TRBJ1-1; TRBD1 might be the D (5 bases). This CDR3 spans 15 amino acids. Trimming removed 2 bases at V and 3 bases at J, with 13 bases between. Germline lookup yields CDR1 MNHNS and CDR2 SASEGT. CDR3 sequence: CASSEPTVEHTEAFF. CDR3 sequence (DNA): TGTGCCAGCAGTGAACCGACAGTAGAGCACACTGAAGCTTTCTTT.

This clone was counted only a few times. The chain couples TRBV6-1 to TRBJ2-1; 8 bases align to TRBD2. The V and J ends lost 2 bases and 8 bases, in that order; junction bases with no gene match: 14. Germline-derived CDR1 and CDR2 are MNHNS and SASEGT. The CDR3 length is 17 residues. DNA of the CDR3: TGTGCCAGCAGTGAATCCGCCGGGACTAGGGTATTCGATGAGCAGTTCTTC. Translating gives CASSESAGTRVFDEQFF.

The rearrangement uses TRBV27 and TRBJ2-5, with TRBD2 identical over 7 bases. The J call is uncertain, as TRBJ2-7 better fits the DNA end. In germline, CDR1 is MNHEY, CDR2 SMNVEV (reference sequence). The CDR3 consists of 14 residues. CDR3 DNA sequence: TGTGCCAGCAGCCCCGGGACTACCCTCTACGAGCAGTACTTC. It specifies CASSPGTTLYEQYF.

The chain combines TRBV4-3 with TRBJ2-1, with 8 positions matching TRBD2. After removal of 1 base from V and 6 bases from J, the junction contained 11 bases not matched to a gene. CDR3 size: 17 residues. Germline CDR1 is LGHNA and CDR2 is YSLEER. The CDR3 DNA reads TGCGCCAGCAGCCAAGGGCTGGGGACTAGGGGTGCCAATGAGCAGTTCTTC. Protein: CASSQGLGTRGANEQFF.

The CDR3 sequence is CASSRGTSWAYEQYF. The CDR3 bases are TGTGCCAGCAGCCGAGGGACTAGTTGGGCGTACGAGCAGTACTTC. This chain connects TRBV7-9 to TRBJ2-7; TRBD2 agrees at 8 bases. Trimming cost V 5 bases and J 4 bases; bases outside gene matches: 10. The germline gives CDR1 SEHNR, CDR2 FQNEAQ (reference sequence). The CDR3 is 15 residues long.

The chain has TRBV2 and TRBJ1-3, with 8 bases matching TRBD1. The CDR3 is 18 amino acids. In germline, CDR1 is SNHLY, CDR2 FYNNEI. The V segment lost 2 bases and the J segment 3 bases; nucleotides outside the gene matches: 12. The CDR3 DNA reads TGTGCCAGCAGTGAAAAAGTGAGAGACAGGGGTTTTGGAAACACCATATATTTT. Its protein is CASSEKVRDRGFGNTIYF.

The chain employs TRBV18 and TRBJ2-3; D may be TRBD2 (6 bases). This CDR3 is 15 amino acids long. CDR1 is KGHSH and CDR2 is LQKENI in the germline V gene. Trimming cost V 3 bases and J 2 bases, with 12 bases left between them. CDR3 in amino acids: CASSPAGDFTDTQYF. CDR3 DNA sequence: TGTGCCAGCTCACCTGCCGGGGACTTCACAGATACGCAGTATTTT.

This sequence joins TRBV7-9 and TRBJ2-7; 7 bases agree with TRBD1. Germline V lookup: CDR1 SEHNR, CDR2 FQNEAQ (reference sequence). The CDR3 spans 15 residues. V lost 5 bases to trimming and J lost 0 bases; unmatched junction nucleotides: 7. CDR3 in DNA: TGTGCCAGCAGCGACGGACAGGTCAACTCCTACGAGCAGTACTTC. It specifies CASSDGQVNSYEQYF.

The chain has TRBV11-2 and TRBJ1-3; TRBD1 is a possible D gene (6 bases). This CDR3 has 17 amino acids. Trimming took off 6 bases at V and 4 bases at J, with 22 bases between the two ends. The V gene's germline CDR1 is SGHAT and CDR2 FQNNGV. The CDR3 bases are TGTGCCAGCAGTCCCCAGGGGCGGGCGAGGGGGGGAAACACCATATATTTT. It encodes CASSPQGRARGGNTIYF.

V and J are TRBV2 and TRBJ1-1; 7 bases match TRBD1. Germline V CDR1 and CDR2: SNHLY, FYNNEI. Losses at the gene ends were 5 bases for V and 0 bases for J; bases not matched to a gene: 18. The CDR3 has 19 residues. The CDR3 sequence: CASSHIPKTGKLMNTEAFF. The CDR3 DNA reads TGTGCCAGCAGTCACATACCTAAGACAGGGAAACTGATGAACACTGAAGCTTTCTTT. Looking up the rest from reference TRBV2 and TRBJ1-1 gives the full variable domain: EPEVTQTPSHQVTQMGQEVILRCVPISNHLYFYWYRQILGQKVEFLVSFYNNEISEKSEIFDDQFSVERPDGSNFTLKIRSTKLEDSAMYFCASSHIPKTGKLMNTEAFFGQGTRLTVV.